This TCR beta chain was identified during a study of blood T cell repertoires in COVID-19. Under the authors' procedure: The authors estimated nucleated cell counts from reference gene primer amplification. Here immunoSEQ multiplex PCR was the method, and the copy in TCRdb shows in-frame clones only, minus some. That table gives V, J and clone size, and the DNA gave D and trimming. Of about 350,000 clones detected, roughly 89% appear once; the ten largest clones hold about 3.9%. Specimen: peripheral blood. This sequence originates from an older woman with COVID-19, enrolled during active disease.

The CDR3 DNA is TGCGCCAGCAGTGCGGGACTAGCGGTCTCCTACAATGAGCAGTTCTTC. Protein: CASSAGLAVSYNEQFF. The J gene is TRBJ2-1, the V gene TRBV10-1; the match to TRBD2 covers 11 bases. The CDR3 sequence is 16 residues long. CDR1 is WNHNN and CDR2 is SYGVQD in the germline V gene (reference sequence). V shed 4 bases and J 0 bases; nucleotides not matched to a gene: 2.